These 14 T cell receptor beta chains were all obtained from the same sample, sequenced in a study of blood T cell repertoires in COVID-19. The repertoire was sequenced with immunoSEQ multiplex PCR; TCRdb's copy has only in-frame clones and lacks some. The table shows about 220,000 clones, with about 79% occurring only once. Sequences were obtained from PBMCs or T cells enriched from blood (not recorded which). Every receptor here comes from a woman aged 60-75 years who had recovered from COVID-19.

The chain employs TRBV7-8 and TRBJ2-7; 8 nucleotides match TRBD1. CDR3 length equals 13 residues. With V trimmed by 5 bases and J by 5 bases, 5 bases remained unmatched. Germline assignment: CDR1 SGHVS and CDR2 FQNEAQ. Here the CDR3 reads CASSRTGRDEQYF. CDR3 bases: TGTGCCAGCAGCCGGACAGGGCGCGACGAGCAGTACTTC.

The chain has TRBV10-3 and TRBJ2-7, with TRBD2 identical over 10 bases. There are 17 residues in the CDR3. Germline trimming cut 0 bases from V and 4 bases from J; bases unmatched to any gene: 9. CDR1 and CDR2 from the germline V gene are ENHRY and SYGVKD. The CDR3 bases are TGTGCCATCAGTGAGTCGGGCAGCGGGAGGGCAGGGTACGAGCAGTACTTC. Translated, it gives CAISESGSGRAGYEQYF.

The CDR3 bases are TGTGCCAGCAGTGAAGGGGTGGGGCTAGCATCGCGGGGACAAGAGACCCAGTACTTC. Encoded protein: CASSEGVGLASRGQETQYF. The J gene is TRBJ2-5, the V gene TRBV6-1, with D perhaps matching TRBD2 (6 bases). The CDR3 is made up of 19 amino acids. CDR1 MNHNS and CDR2 SASEGT come from the germline V gene. Trimming removed 1 base from V and 2 bases from J, with 23 bases in between.

CDR3 nucleotides: TGTGCCAGTAGGGCGTCCCATGCGGACTATGGCTACACCTTC. Protein product: CASRASHADYGYTF. The J gene is TRBJ1-2, the V gene TRBV19, with D hard to call. Per germline, CDR1 LNHDA and CDR2 SQIVND (reference sequence). This CDR3 is built from 14 residues. Trimming took off 6 bases at V and 3 bases at J, with 14 bases between the two ends.

The CDR3 protein is CASSVATGSGANVLTF. Written as DNA, the CDR3 is TGTGCCAGCAGCGTAGCGACAGGCTCTGGGGCCAACGTCCTGACTTTC. The chain uses TRBV9 and TRBJ2-6; D may be TRBD1 (6 bases). This CDR3 region has 16 residues. CDR1 is SGDLS and CDR2 is YYNGEE in the germline V gene. Trimming removed 0 bases from V and 0 bases from J, with 7 bases in between.

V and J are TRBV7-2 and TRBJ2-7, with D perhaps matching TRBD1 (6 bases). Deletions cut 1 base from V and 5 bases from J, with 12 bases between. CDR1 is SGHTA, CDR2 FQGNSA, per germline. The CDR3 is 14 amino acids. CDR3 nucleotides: TGTGCCAGCAGCTTAGAGGACAGTTTCAACGAGCAGTACTTC. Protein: CASSLEDSFNEQYF.

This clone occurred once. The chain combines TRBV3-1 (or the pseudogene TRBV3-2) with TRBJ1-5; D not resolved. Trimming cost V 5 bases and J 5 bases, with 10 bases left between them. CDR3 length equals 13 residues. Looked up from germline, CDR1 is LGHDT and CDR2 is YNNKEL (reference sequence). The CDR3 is CASSYGEDQPQHF. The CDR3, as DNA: TGTGCCAGCAGCTACGGGGAGGATCAGCCCCAGCATTTT.

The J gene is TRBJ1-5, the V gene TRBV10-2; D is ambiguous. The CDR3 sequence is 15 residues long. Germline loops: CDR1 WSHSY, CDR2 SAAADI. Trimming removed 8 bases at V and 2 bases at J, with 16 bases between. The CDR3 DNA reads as TGCGCCAGCGGGCTAGGAGGCGGGGGCAATCAGCCCCAGCATTTT. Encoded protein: CASGLGGGGNQPQHF.

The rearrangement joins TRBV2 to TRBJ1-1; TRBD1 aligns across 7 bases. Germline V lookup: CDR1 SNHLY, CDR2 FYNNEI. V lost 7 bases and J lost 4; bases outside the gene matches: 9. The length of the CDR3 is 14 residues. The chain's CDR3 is CASTSDRAPTEAFF. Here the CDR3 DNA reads TGTGCCAGCACCAGCGACAGGGCGCCCACTGAAGCTTTCTTT.

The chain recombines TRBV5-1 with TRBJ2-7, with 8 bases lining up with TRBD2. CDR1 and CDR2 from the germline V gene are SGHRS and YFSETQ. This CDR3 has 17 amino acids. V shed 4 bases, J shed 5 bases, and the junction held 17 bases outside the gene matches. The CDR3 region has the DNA TGCGCCAGCAGCGGAACAGGGCTAGCGGGCCGAGCCCACGAGCAGTACTTC. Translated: CASSGTGLAGRAHEQYF.

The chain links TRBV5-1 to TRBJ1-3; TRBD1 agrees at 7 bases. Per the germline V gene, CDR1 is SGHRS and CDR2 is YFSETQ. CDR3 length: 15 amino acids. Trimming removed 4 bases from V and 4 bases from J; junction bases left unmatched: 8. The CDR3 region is CASSLDRAVGNTIYF. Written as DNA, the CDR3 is TGCGCCAGCAGCCTCGACAGGGCGGTGGGAAACACCATATATTTT.

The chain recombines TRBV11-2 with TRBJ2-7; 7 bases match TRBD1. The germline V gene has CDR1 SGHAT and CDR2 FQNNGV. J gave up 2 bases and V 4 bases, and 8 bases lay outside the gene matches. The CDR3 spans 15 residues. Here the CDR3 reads CASSYDRDSPYEQYF. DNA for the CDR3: TGTGCCAGCAGCTACGACCGGGACAGTCCCTACGAGCAGTACTTC.

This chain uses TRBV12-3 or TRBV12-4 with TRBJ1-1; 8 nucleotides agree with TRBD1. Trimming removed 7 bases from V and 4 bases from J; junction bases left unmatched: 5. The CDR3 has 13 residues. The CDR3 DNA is TGTGCCAGCACCCGACAGGGGATCACTGAAGCTTTCTTT. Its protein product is CASTRQGITEAFF.

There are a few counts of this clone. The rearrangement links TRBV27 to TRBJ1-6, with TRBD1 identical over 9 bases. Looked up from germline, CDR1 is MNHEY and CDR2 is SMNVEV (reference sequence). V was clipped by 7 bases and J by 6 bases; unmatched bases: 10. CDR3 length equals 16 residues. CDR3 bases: TGTGCCAGCAACAAGAACAGGGGGCAGATTAATTCACCCCTCCACTTT. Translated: CASNKNRGQINSPLHF.